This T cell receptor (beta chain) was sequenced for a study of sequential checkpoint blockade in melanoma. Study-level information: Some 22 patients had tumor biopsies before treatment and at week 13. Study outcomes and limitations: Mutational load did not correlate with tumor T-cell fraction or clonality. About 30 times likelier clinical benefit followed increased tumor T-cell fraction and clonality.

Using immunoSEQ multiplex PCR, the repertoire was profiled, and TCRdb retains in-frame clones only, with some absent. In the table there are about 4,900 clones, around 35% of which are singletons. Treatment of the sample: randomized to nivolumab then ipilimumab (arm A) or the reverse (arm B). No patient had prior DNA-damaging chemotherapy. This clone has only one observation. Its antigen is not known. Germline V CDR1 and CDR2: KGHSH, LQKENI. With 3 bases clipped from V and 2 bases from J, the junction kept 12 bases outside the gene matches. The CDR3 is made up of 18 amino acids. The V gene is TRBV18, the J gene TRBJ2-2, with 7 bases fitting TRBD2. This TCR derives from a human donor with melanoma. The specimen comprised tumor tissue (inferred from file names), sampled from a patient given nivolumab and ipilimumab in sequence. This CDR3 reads CASSPLKAGPPNTGELFF. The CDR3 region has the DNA TGTGCCAGCTCACCGTTGAAAGCGGGACCCCCCAACACCGGGGAGCTGTTTTTT.